Below, one TCR beta chain is given with its context. The record originates from a study of cytomegalovirus exposure and HLA in healthy donors. CDR3 length: 17 amino acids. J was trimmed by 5 bases and V by 0 bases; bases with no gene match: 13. The germline V gene has CDR1 SGHRS and CDR2 YFSETQ. Primers for the PCR totalled 60 Vbeta and 13 Jbeta. Data came from immunoSEQ multiplex PCR; TCRdb stores just in-frame clones and leaves some out. The sample holds around 150,000 clones; approximately 79% are singletons and the top ten take around 6.6%. The chain carries TRBV5-1 and TRBJ2-5, with 7 bases identical to TRBD2. Sequenced material: PBMCs. The sequence came from a man aged 45-60 years in good health and CMV-seropositive. The CDR3 coding sequence is TGCGCCAGCAGCTTGGGAGCGGCAGGGAGGGCGTGGGAGACCCAGTACTTC. It encodes CASSLGAAGRAWETQYF.